This T cell receptor beta chain is from a study of blood T cells in healthy people across ages. The overall study: Template switching picked up about one barcoded beta molecule for each two T cells. The study, taken as a whole, reports: Those diversity estimates obtained from one million T cells were thought to be underestimates.

A second PCR, run for about 6 to 11 cycles, used a sample-barcoded 5' primer plus a J-beta primer mix. One entry per CDR3 protein, called by TCRdb with MiXCR from the 5' RACE reads. The table includes approximately 850,000 distinct CDR3 sequences, around 42% detected once. CDR1 is SGHRS and CDR2 is YFSETQ in the germline V gene. This CDR3 contains 15 residues. V gave up 4 bases and J gave up 4 bases; unmatched junction bases: 7. Regarding this clonotype: The antigen remains unidentified.

Sequenced input: blood. This sequence joins TRBV5-1 and TRBJ1-2, with 10 bases identical to TRBD1. This receptor was obtained from a man between 60 and 75 years old in good health. CDR3 protein: CASSVNGQGVYGYTF. The CDR3 nucleotides read TGCGCCAGCAGCGTTAACGGACAGGGGGTCTATGGCTACACCTTC.